A single sample gave rise to the 3 T cell receptor beta chains below, sequenced in a study of molecular identifiers for immune sequencing clone quantification. TCRdb re-called the PCR reads with MiXCR, one entry per CDR3 protein. Of roughly 300,000 distinct CDR3 sequences listed, 24% are singletons. The sequencing input was naive CD8+ T cells from blood, with Jurkat cell RNA spiked in. Subset described: FACS-sorted CD8+CD4-CCR7+CD45RA+ naive T cells. Receptors were obtained from a human donor in good health. Some libraries in this study had Jurkat cell RNA spiked in.

This chain connects TRBV10-3 to TRBJ2-3, with 10 nucleotides matching TRBD2. With 10 bases clipped from V and 3 bases from J, the junction kept 13 bases outside the gene matches. Germline V gene data show CDR1 as ENHRY and CDR2 as SYGVKD. The CDR3 consists of 16 residues. The CDR3: CATWGGTSAVTDTQYF. CDR3 DNA sequence: TGTGCCACTTGGGGGGGGACTAGCGCTGTGACAGATACGCAGTATTTT.

Worth noting for this clonotype: Possible read error: a much larger clone is one base away. The rearrangement uses TRBV5-1 and TRBJ1-1, with D hard to call. V gave up 1 base and J gave up 3 bases, with 7 bases separating them. Germline loops: CDR1 SGHRS, CDR2 YFSETQ. This CDR3 has 13 amino acids. The CDR3 nucleotides read TGCGCCAGCAGCTTGCTGGAACACACTGAAGCTTTCTTT. Translating it yields CASSLLEHTEAFF. Based on the CDR3 plus reference TRBV5-1 and TRBJ1-1, the full variable domain is KAGVTQTPRYLIKTRGQQVTLSCSPISGHRSVSWYQQTPGQGLQFLFEYFSETQRNKGNFPGRFSGRQFSNSRSEMNVSTLELGDSALYLCASSLLEHTEAFFGQGTRLTVV.

Ten or more counts support this clonotype. The chain links TRBV28 to TRBJ2-4, with TRBD2 as a possible D gene (6 bases). This CDR3 contains 12 residues. Trimming cost V 4 bases and J 12 bases, with 13 bases left between them. CDR1 MDHEN and CDR2 SYDVKM come from the germline V gene. The CDR3 DNA is TGTGCCAGCAGTTGGGACTCCCAGAGTCAGTACTTC. Its translation is CASSWDSQSQYF.